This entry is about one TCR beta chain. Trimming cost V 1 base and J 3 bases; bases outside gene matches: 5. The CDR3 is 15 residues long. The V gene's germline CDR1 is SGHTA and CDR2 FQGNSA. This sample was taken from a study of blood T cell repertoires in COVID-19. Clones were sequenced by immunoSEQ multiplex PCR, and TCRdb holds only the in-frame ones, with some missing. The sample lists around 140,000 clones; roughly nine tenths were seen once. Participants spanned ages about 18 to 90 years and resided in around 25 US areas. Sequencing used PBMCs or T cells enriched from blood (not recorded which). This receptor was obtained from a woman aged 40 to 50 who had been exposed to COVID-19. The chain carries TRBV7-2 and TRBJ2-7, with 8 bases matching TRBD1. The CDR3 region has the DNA TGTGCCAGCAGCTTAGGGGACAGGCCAGGCTACGAGCAGTACTTC. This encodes CASSLGDRPGYEQYF.